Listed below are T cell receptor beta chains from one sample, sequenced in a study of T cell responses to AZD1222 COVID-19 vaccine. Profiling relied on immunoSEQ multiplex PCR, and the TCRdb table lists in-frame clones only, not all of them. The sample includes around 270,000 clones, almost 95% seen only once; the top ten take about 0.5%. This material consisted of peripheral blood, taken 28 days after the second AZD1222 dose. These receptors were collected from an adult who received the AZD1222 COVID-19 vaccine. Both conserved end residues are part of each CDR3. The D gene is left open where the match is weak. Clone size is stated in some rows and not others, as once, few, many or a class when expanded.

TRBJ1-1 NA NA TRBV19 CASSTQVKPGAPEAFF TGTGCCAGTAGTACCCAGGTTAAGCCAGGGGCGCCAGAAGCTTTCTTT
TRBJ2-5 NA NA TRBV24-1 CATSDPGAGETQYF TGTGCCACCAGTGATCCGGGGGCGGGGGAGACCCAGTACTTC
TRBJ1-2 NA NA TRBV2 CASSVGVSDGYTF TGTGCCAGCAGTGTCGGGGTATCGGATGGCTACACCTTC
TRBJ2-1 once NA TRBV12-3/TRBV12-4 CASSPRAYNEQFF TGTGCCAGCAGCCCTCGGGCCTACAATGAGCAGTTCTTC
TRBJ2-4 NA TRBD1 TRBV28 CASRQGNRGRKQYF TGTGCCAGCAGACAAGGGAACAGGGGGCGAAAGCAGTACTTC
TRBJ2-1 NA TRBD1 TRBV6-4 CASSFGQGIGNEQFF TGTGCCAGCAGCTTTGGACAGGGGATAGGCAATGAGCAGTTCTTC
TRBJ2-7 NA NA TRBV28 CASREGHFGQYF TGTGCCAGCAGAGAGGGACATTTCGGGCAGTACTTC
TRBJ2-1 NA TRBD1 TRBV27 CASSLLGQGWDEQFF TGTGCCAGCAGTTTATTGGGACAGGGGTGGGATGAGCAGTTCTTC
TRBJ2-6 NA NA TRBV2 CASSGQGDNVLTF TGTGCCAGCAGTGGTCAGGGTGACAACGTCCTGACTTTC
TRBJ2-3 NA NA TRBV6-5 CASNRQDTDTQYF TGTGCCAGCAATAGGCAGGACACAGATACGCAGTATTTT
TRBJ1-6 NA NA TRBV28 CASSPTRLRVPYNSPLHF TGTGCCAGCAGTCCAACTCGCCTGAGGGTACCCTATAATTCACCCCTCCACTTT
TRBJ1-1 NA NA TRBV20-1 CSASRSGASRATEAFF TGCAGTGCTAGTCGTAGCGGGGCCTCTCGGGCCACTGAAGCTTTCTTT
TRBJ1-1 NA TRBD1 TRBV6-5 CASRLGTGMTEAFF TGTGCCAGCAGACTAGGGACAGGGATGACTGAAGCTTTCTTT
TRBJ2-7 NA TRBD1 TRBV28 CASSLSDRAYEQYF TGTGCCAGCAGTTTATCCGACAGGGCTTACGAGCAGTACTTC
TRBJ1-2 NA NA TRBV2 CASSGHENEGYTF TGTGCCAGCAGTGGGCACGAGAATGAGGGCTACACCTTC
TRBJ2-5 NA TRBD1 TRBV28 CASSFNRGAQVTQYF TGTGCCAGCAGTTTTAACAGGGGGGCACAGGTGACCCAGTACTTC
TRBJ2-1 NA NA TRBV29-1 CSVERTLSPYNEQFF TGCAGCGTTGAACGGACCCTATCGCCCTACAATGAGCAGTTCTTC
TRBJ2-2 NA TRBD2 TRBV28 CASTGTRVTTGELFF TGTGCCAGCACCGGGACTAGGGTTACCACCGGGGAGCTGTTTTTT
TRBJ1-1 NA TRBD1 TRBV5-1 CASSPGGENTEAFF TGCGCCAGCAGCCCAGGGGGGGAGAACACTGAAGCTTTCTTT
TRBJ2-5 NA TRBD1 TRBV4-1 CASSYGTGKSETQYF TGCGCCAGCAGTTACGGGACAGGGAAAAGCGAGACCCAGTACTTC
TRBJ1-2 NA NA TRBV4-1 CASSQDSGGPYGYTF TGCGCCAGCAGCCAAGATTCGGGGGGCCCCTATGGCTACACCTTC
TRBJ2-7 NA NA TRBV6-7 CASSFPPRQMALIPYEQYF TGTGCCAGCAGTTTCCCGCCGCGACAGATGGCCTTAATTCCCTACGAGCAGTACTTC
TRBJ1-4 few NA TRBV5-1 CASSLSGKNEKLFF TGCGCCAGCAGCTTATCTGGGAAAAATGAAAAACTGTTTTTT
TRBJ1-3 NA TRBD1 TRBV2 CASSARQGKIGNTIYF TGTGCCAGCAGCGCCCGACAGGGAAAAATTGGAAACACCATATATTTT
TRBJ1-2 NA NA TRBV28 CASSLSLYYGYTF TGTGCCAGCAGTTTATCTCTCTACTATGGCTACACCTTC
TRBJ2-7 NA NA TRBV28 CASSLAARVPYEQYF TGTGCCAGCAGTCTCGCGGCGCGCGTCCCCTACGAGCAGTACTTC
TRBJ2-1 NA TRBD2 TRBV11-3 CASSPRTSEYNEQFF TGTGCCAGCAGCCCCCGGACTAGCGAGTACAATGAGCAGTTCTTC
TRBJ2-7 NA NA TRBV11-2 CASSSSWTYEQYF TGTGCCAGCAGCTCCTCCTGGACCTACGAGCAGTACTTC
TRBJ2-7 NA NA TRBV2 CASSLKVSYEQYF TGTGCCAGCAGCTTGAAGGTTTCCTACGAGCAGTACTTC
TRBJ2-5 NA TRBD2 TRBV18 CASSPRTSETQYF TGTGCCAGCTCACCACGGACTAGCGAGACCCAGTACTTC
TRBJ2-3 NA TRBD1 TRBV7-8 CASSSRDSPYTDTQYF TGTGCCAGCAGCTCTCGGGACAGTCCTTACACAGATACGCAGTATTTT
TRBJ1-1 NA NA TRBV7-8 CASSLREGRYTEAFF TGTGCCAGCAGCTTGAGGGAAGGGCGGTACACTGAAGCTTTCTTT
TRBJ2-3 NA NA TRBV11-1 CASRNQRTDTQYF TGTGCCAGCAGGAACCAACGGACAGATACGCAGTATTTT
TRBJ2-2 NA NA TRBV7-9 CASSLKGDTGELFF TGTGCCAGCAGCTTAAAAGGGGACACCGGGGAGCTGTTTTTT
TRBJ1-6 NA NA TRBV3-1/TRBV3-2 CASSQVGWNSPLHF TGTGCCAGCAGCCAAGTGGGATGGAATTCACCCCTCCACTTT
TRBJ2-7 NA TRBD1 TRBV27 CASSYRTGHRYEQYF TGTGCCAGCAGTTACCGGACAGGTCATAGATACGAGCAGTACTTC
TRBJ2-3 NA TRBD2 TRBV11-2 CASSLLPAGVVDTQYF TGTGCCAGCAGCTTATTGCCAGCGGGAGTGGTAGATACGCAGTATTTT
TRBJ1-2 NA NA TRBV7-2 CASSLVHNGGGYTF TGTGCCAGCAGCTTAGTCCATAACGGGGGTGGCTACACCTTC
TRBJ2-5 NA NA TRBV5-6 CASSQQETQYF TGTGCCAGCAGCCAGCAAGAGACCCAGTACTTC
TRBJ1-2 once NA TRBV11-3 CASSLEEGFCYGYTF TGTGCCAGCAGCTTAGAAGAGGGGTTTTGCTATGGCTACACCTTC
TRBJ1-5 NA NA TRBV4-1 CASSQVSRIGQPQHF TGCGCCAGCAGCCAAGTTTCCAGGATTGGCCAGCCCCAGCATTTT
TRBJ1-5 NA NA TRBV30 CAWSVAGNQPQHF TGTGCCTGGAGTGTTGCAGGTAATCAGCCCCAGCATTTT
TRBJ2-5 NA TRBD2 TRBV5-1 CASSVPGGETQYF TGCGCCAGCAGCGTTCCCGGGGGGGAGACCCAGTACTTC
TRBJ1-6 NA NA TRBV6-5 CASSRRQGNNSPLHF TGTGCCAGCAGCCGCCGTCAGGGGAATAATTCACCCCTCCACTTT
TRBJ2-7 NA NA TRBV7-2 CASSSGLHLQYF TGTGCCAGCAGCTCAGGACTCCACCTGCAGTACTTC
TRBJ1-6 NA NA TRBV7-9 CASSPEQYNSPLHF TGTGCCAGCAGCCCGGAACAGTATAATTCACCCCTCCACTTT
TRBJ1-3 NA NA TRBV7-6 CASSLGTPASGNTIYF TGTGCCAGCAGCTTAGGGACGCCCGCCTCTGGAAACACCATATATTTT
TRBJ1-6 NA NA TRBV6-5 CASSLTGGISPLHF TGTGCCAGCAGTCTTACCGGCGGAATCTCACCCCTCCACTTT
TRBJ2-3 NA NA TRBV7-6 CASSLGQGLTDTQYF TGTGCCAGCAGCTTAGGGCAGGGGCTCACAGATACGCAGTATTTT
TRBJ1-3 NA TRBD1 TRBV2 CASSSTGGRNTIYF TGTGCCAGCAGTTCGACAGGGGGAAGAAACACCATATATTTT